This T cell receptor beta chain emerged from a study of cytomegalovirus exposure and HLA in healthy donors. The study ran its PCR with 60 Vbeta and 13 Jbeta primers. This table comes from immunoSEQ multiplex PCR, and its TCRdb copy is limited to in-frame clones, with some not included. Of 95,000 to 150,000 clones detected, approximately 80% appear once; the ten largest clones hold around 5.8%. The CDR3 extends over 18 amino acids. Germline V gives CDR1 LNHNV, CDR2 YYDKDF (reference sequence). V was cut by 2 bases and J by 0 bases, with 20 bases left in between. The source material was PBMCs. The chain has TRBV15 and TRBJ2-7; TRBD2 is a possible D gene (7 bases). The sequence was collected from a man aged 18 to 29 in good health and CMV-seropositive. In DNA, the CDR3 is TGTGCCACCAGCAGAACCGTCGGGGGGCAGGGCGGCTCCTACGAGCAGTACTTC. This translates into CATSRTVGGQGGSYEQYF.